The entry below describes one T cell receptor (beta chain). Its antigen is currently unknown. Sequencing was performed with immunoSEQ multiplex PCR; in TCRdb, only in-frame clones are kept and a portion is missing. The data hold tens of thousands of clones, with approximately 84% observed a single time. This sample is part of a study of PD-L1 blockade in urothelial cancer. Study-level information: It was at 3 weeks (second dose) and 6 weeks after treatment start that blood was analyzed. When blood samples were assessed, the median T cell count was some 140,000.

The study's findings and limits: Tumor-associated TCR clones expanded more in blood at 3 weeks in patients with durable benefit.

Urothelial carcinoma affected the patients, and it was locally advanced or metastatic. The CDR3 is 14 residues long. The V end was cut by 3 bases, the J end by 2 bases, with 10 bases between. The germline V gene encodes CDR1 MDHEN and CDR2 SYDVKM. This TCR came from a middle-aged man with urothelial cancer. The chain links TRBV28 to TRBJ1-1, with unresolved D. The sample was PBMCs, taken around atezolizumab (anti-PD-L1) treatment. In DNA form, the CDR3 reads TGTGCCAGCAGTTTTCGGTCAAGAAACACTGAAGCTTTCTTT. Translated: CASSFRSRNTEAFF.